The rows below give T cell receptor beta chains drawn from one sample of a study of cytomegalovirus exposure and HLA in healthy donors. Profiling relied on immunoSEQ multiplex PCR, and the TCRdb table lists in-frame clones only, not all of them. The clone table shows roughly 140,000 clones, with the ten largest holding around 0.96%. What was sequenced was PBMCs. These receptors were taken from a male donor in good health and CMV-seronegative. Each CDR3 is given with its conserved first and last residue. Each record gives: J gene, V gene, CDR3 protein.

J: TRBJ1-2; V: TRBV30; CDR3: CAWSVPAKANYGYTF
J: TRBJ1-1; V: TRBV25-1; CDR3: CASSLTGPRHTEAFF
J: TRBJ2-7; V: TRBV19; CDR3: CASSRGTGSFPFEQYF
J: TRBJ1-1; V: TRBV4-3; CDR3: CASSYTGAGNTEAFF
J: TRBJ2-3; V: TRBV5-1; CDR3: CASSLTAGALGTDTQYF
J: TRBJ1-6; V: TRBV30; CDR3: CAWSVIPRGNSPLHF
J: TRBJ2-1; V: TRBV7-7; CDR3: CASSPFAGGSEQFF
J: TRBJ2-3; V: TRBV5-1; CDR3: CASREATITDTQYF
J: TRBJ1-1; V: TRBV9; CDR3: CASSVGGTGGVLNTEAFF
J: TRBJ2-5; V: TRBV5-1; CDR3: CASSPGGTAQETQYF
J: TRBJ1-2; V: TRBV28; CDR3: CASSLLGGGYTF
J: TRBJ2-7; V: TRBV5-4; CDR3: CASSLLQGSHEQYF
J: TRBJ2-1; V: TRBV9; CDR3: CASSARLAGDGGEQFF
J: TRBJ1-5; V: TRBV30; CDR3: CAWAPGLDPYSNQPQHF
J: TRBJ2-1; V: TRBV19; CDR3: CASMAGGEVNEQFF
J: TRBJ2-7; V: TRBV29-1; CDR3: CSARSGLAGGEQYF
J: TRBJ1-1; V: TRBV19; CDR3: CASSIRETEAFF
J: TRBJ1-3; V: TRBV9; CDR3: CASSTTGTGAGNTIYF
J: TRBJ2-3; V: TRBV11-2; CDR3: CASSLETDRGVDTQYF
J: TRBJ1-4; V: TRBV6-6; CDR3: CASLGQGNEKLFF
J: TRBJ1-5; V: TRBV2; CDR3: CASARGLDQPQHF
J: TRBJ2-4; V: TRBV5-1; CDR3: CASSLDTGGLNIQYF
J: TRBJ2-3; V: TRBV5-1; CDR3: CASSLGLAGGPFDTQYF
J: TRBJ1-4; V: TRBV5-1; CDR3: CASSLLTGANEKLFF
J: TRBJ1-1; V: TRBV6-5; CDR3: CASSLRNTEAFF
J: TRBJ1-1; V: TRBV5-4; CDR3: CASSLDRNTEAFF
J: TRBJ2-7; V: TRBV5-1; CDR3: CASSLLEQGGTSGSDEQYF
J: TRBJ1-2; V: TRBV5-4; CDR3: CASSLGQANYGYTF
J: TRBJ1-4; V: TRBV19; CDR3: CASSVIGATNEKLFF
J: TRBJ2-7; V: TRBV7-9; CDR3: CASGQPLGGASKYEQYF
J: TRBJ1-1; V: TRBV21-1; CDR3: CASSTPKGAGTEAFF
J: TRBJ1-2; V: TRBV11-2; CDR3: CASSLVSSRANYGYTF
J: TRBJ2-1; V: TRBV15; CDR3: CATSRDLGGRIGNEQFF
J: TRBJ2-7; V: TRBV14; CDR3: CASSQVTGRSYEQYF
J: TRBJ1-6; V: TRBV9; CDR3: CASSPVGANDPLHF
J: TRBJ1-2; V: TRBV30; CDR3: CAWSVGGLDYGYTF
J: TRBJ1-1; V: TRBV6-5; CDR3: CASSRLAAGGEAFF
J: TRBJ2-5; V: TRBV7-9; CDR3: CASSLVSGIPTQYF
J: TRBJ2-3; V: TRBV19; CDR3: CARSNAGSSTDTQYF
J: TRBJ1-2; V: TRBV6-5; CDR3: CASLGTAGDYGYTF
J: TRBJ1-2; V: TRBV4-2; CDR3: CASSLESPFRAEGYTF
J: TRBJ1-1; V: TRBV30; CDR3: CAWSLTQTAGAFF
J: TRBJ1-6; V: TRBV5-6; CDR3: CASSYPGQGDSPLHF
J: TRBJ2-2; V: TRBV14; CDR3: CASSLRLGGELFF
J: TRBJ2-1; V: TRBV25-1; CDR3: CASSEYRSQGRFF
J: TRBJ1-6; V: TRBV7-2; CDR3: CASSLSHSSYNSPLHF
J: TRBJ1-5; V: TRBV7-9; CDR3: CASSQAGFDQPQHF
J: TRBJ2-3; V: TRBV13; CDR3: CASSFLQSTDTQYF
J: TRBJ2-5; V: TRBV12-1; CDR3: CASSSGQGGETQYF
J: TRBJ1-4; V: TRBV7-2; CDR3: CASSFDRGGEKLFF
J: TRBJ1-5; V: TRBV6-1; CDR3: CASSEWGQDNPQHF
J: TRBJ2-3; V: TRBV2; CDR3: CAGTGTDTQYF
J: TRBJ2-3; V: TRBV29-1; CDR3: CSVEGDRGTDTQYF
J: TRBJ1-1; V: TRBV19; CDR3: CASSPSGNFNTEAFF
J: TRBJ1-5; V: TRBV7-9; CDR3: CASSLQTGTGVGPQHF
J: TRBJ2-7; V: TRBV30; CDR3: CAWSVSAGASEQYF
J: TRBJ2-7; V: TRBV7-6; CDR3: CASSPLGLVYEQYF
J: TRBJ1-1; V: TRBV27; CDR3: CASSFVAGEMNTEAFF
J: TRBJ2-1; V: TRBV30; CDR3: CAWSKSGGAYNEQFF